These T cell receptor beta chains were read from a single sample in a study of Ad26.COV2.S vaccination and SARS-CoV-2 variants. Repertoires were generated with immunoSEQ multiplex PCR, while TCRdb's copy carries only in-frame clones and drops some. The repertoire has 300,000 to 400,000 clones, roughly 90% of them found once; the top ten carry approximately 5.8%. Sample: peripheral blood, taken in a trial of Ad26.COV2.S vaccine versus placebo. The receptors originated from a person aged 18-60 years who received the Ad26.COV2.S COVID-19 vaccine or a placebo. Each CDR3 is given without its conserved first and last residue.

J	V	CDR3
TRBJ1-6	TRBV18	ASSPKQDNSPLH
TRBJ2-3	TRBV5-1	ASRSGQGLPDTQY
TRBJ2-2	TRBV10-3	AITGNPNTGELF
TRBJ1-2	TRBV7-9	ASSSDLKGYGYT
TRBJ2-5	TRBV29-1	SSARTYQETQY
TRBJ1-1	TRBV4-1	ASSQTAATEAF
TRBJ1-2	TRBV14	ASSQDRAVNYGYT
TRBJ1-4	TRBV7-2	ASSSIAGTGRKLF
TRBJ1-4	TRBV7-2	ASSARGWGYRTNEKLF
TRBJ1-6	TRBV7-2	ASSPDQGGISPLH
TRBJ2-5	TRBV10-3	ATMGQGGETQY
TRBJ1-1	TRBV25-1	ASSQTRLWEAEAF
TRBJ2-3	TRBV30	AWSSTGPDTQY
TRBJ1-5	TRBV7-2	ASSSSVESQH
TRBJ2-2	TRBV11-3	ASSPWTPSFSGELF
TRBJ2-7	TRBV7-9	ASSPAPRGIDEQY
TRBJ1-3	TRBV25-1	ASGKGIDGNTIY
TRBJ2-3	TRBV18	ASSPASSYTSTDTQY
TRBJ1-1	TRBV5-6	ASSLEPNTEAF
TRBJ1-1	TRBV7-2	ASSFLPDTEAF
TRBJ1-1	TRBV7-6	ASSSGPNTEAF
TRBJ1-5	TRBV7-2	ASLQGAGQPQH
TRBJ1-1	TRBV5-1	ASSLGNSFGDTEAF
TRBJ1-1	TRBV21-1	ASSKTGRDAEAF
TRBJ1-3	TRBV10-3	AISETLSGNTIY
TRBJ2-1	TRBV2	ASSAAGGPALPYSYNEQF
TRBJ1-1	TRBV25-1	ASSEAGGLNTEAF
TRBJ1-1	TRBV6-6	ASSDYGTGSSAEAF
TRBJ2-7	TRBV27	ASSFRGGGYEQY
TRBJ2-1	TRBV5-1	ASSLVLGRVEQF
TRBJ1-2	TRBV4-3	ASSQDRTGNEGYGYT
TRBJ2-3	TRBV6-2/TRBV6-3	ASSFSESTDTQY
TRBJ1-1	TRBV6-6	ASTETGYMNTEAF
TRBJ1-1	TRBV6-1	ASSDLGEGLEAF
TRBJ1-1	TRBV19	ASSPSGTGWRTEAF
TRBJ1-4	TRBV19	ASSVPMNEKLF
TRBJ1-3	TRBV5-1	ASSLGTAGNTIY
TRBJ2-2	TRBV4-1	ASSQLGIGELF
TRBJ2-2	TRBV11-3	ASSLRGGYAGELF
TRBJ1-2	TRBV7-8	ASSLSLVGGSGGYT
TRBJ2-6	TRBV6-5	ASRLGQTGANVLT
TRBJ1-1	TRBV4-1	ASSQAVGTHTEAF
TRBJ1-2	TRBV27	ASSSGTAYGYT
TRBJ2-7	TRBV2	ASSEDRGGTYEQY
TRBJ2-1	TRBV4-1	ASSQDPSGEYNVFNYNEQF
TRBJ2-3	TRBV4-3	ASSQVPMTGSLGHGTDTQY
TRBJ2-1	TRBV27	ASSFELAGAEQF
TRBJ2-1	TRBV5-4	ASSSGTDNEQF
TRBJ2-5	TRBV11-2	ASSLAGETQY
TRBJ1-1	TRBV6-4	ASRIPGGEAF
TRBJ1-1	TRBV7-9	ASSPRDRDMNTEAF
TRBJ2-5	TRBV5-1	ASSTSRPTLETQY
TRBJ1-5	TRBV4-1	ASSQEGTGAQPQH
TRBJ2-7	TRBV6-5	ASKGTAYEQY
TRBJ1-6	TRBV6-1	ASSDSTSFPLH
TRBJ2-2	TRBV9	ASSVDRLAGAPAGELF